Listed here are 18 T cell receptor beta chains from one sample, sequenced in a study of cytomegalovirus exposure and HLA in healthy donors. The method was immunoSEQ multiplex PCR; TCRdb's version includes in-frame clones alone and lacks a portion of them. The sample lists 150,000 to 200,000 clones, about 86% occurring once. The sequenced material came from PBMCs. These receptors originate from a woman aged 18-35 years in good health and CMV-seropositive.

This clone was detected a few times. DNA of the CDR3: TGTGCCAGCAGCCAGAGGGGCTACACCTTC. This sequence encodes CASSQRGYTF. V is TRBV7-3 and J is TRBJ1-2; D not resolved. Germline-derived CDR1 and CDR2 are SGHTA and FQGTGA. CDR3 length: 10 amino acids. Trimming took 5 bases from V and 8 from J, leaving 6 bases between them.

The CDR3 region is CASSERQGYNEQFF. The CDR3 DNA is TGTGCCAGCAGTGAGAGACAGGGCTACAATGAGCAGTTCTTC. The J gene is TRBJ2-1, the V gene TRBV6-1, with 7 positions matching TRBD1. Looked up from germline, CDR1 is MNHNS and CDR2 is SASEGT. Trimming cost V 3 bases and J 3 bases; bases outside gene matches: 2. The CDR3 length is 14 residues.

The gene calls are TRBV6-1 and TRBJ1-1; tentative D call: TRBD1 (6 bases). This CDR3 is 15 amino acids long. Trimming cost V 6 bases and J 4 bases, with 18 bases left between them. CDR1 is MNHNS and CDR2 is SASEGT in the germline V gene. The CDR3 region is CASRTSSTGSTEAFF. CDR3 sequence (DNA): TGTGCCAGCAGGACTTCTTCTACAGGGAGCACTGAAGCTTTCTTT.

V gene TRBV6-1 combines with J gene TRBJ2-7; D is unclear. The CDR3 loop spans 11 amino acids. V was cut by 7 bases and J by 3 bases, with 7 bases left in between. The V gene's germline CDR1 is MNHNS and CDR2 SASEGT. The CDR3 nucleotides read TGTGCCAGCAAAAGCTACTACGAGCAGTACTTC. Translated: CASKSYYEQYF.

The rearrangement uses TRBV25-1 and TRBJ2-7; D may be TRBD1 (6 bases). CDR3 size: 13 residues. V was pared by 7 bases and J by 4 bases, with 14 bases between. CDR1 and CDR2 from the germline V gene are MGHDK and SYGVNS. CDR3 DNA sequence: TGTGCCAGCACTCGTCCAGGGGAGTACGAGCAGTACTTC. Encoded protein: CASTRPGEYEQYF.

This clone was observed a few times. The sample carries other DNA sequences with the same CDR3. The V and J genes are TRBV2 and TRBJ2-7; a possible D gene is TRBD2 (6 bases). V gave up 7 bases and J gave up 0 bases, with 7 bases separating them. CDR3 size: 12 residues. Germline V gene sequence: CDR1 SNHLY, CDR2 FYNNEI. DNA for the CDR3: TGTGCCAGCACGGGGGACTCCTACGAGCAGTACTTC. The encoded protein is CASTGDSYEQYF.

In this sample, this clone turned up once. V usage is TRBV18 and J usage is TRBJ1-2, with a tentative D call TRBD1 (6 bases). This CDR3 contains 14 residues. Looked up from germline, CDR1 is KGHSH and CDR2 is LQKENI. The V and J ends lost 2 bases and 8 bases respectively, with 15 bases between them. CDR3 in DNA: TGTGCCAGCTCACCATCGGCAGGGGCGGAGGGCTACACCTTC. Protein product: CASSPSAGAEGYTF.

V gene TRBV7-8 combines with J gene TRBJ2-7; the D gene is possibly TRBD2 (7 bases). The CDR3 runs to 15 residues. Trimming pared 1 base from V and 7 bases from J, leaving 17 bases between. Germline CDR1 is SGHVS and CDR2 is FQNEAQ. DNA of the CDR3: TGTGCCAGCAGCTTAGGGGGGGGCGCCCTTAGGGAGCAGTACTTC. This gives the protein CASSLGGGALREQYF.

The rearrangement joins TRBV2 to TRBJ2-3; D is perhaps TRBD1 (5 bases). Germline loops: CDR1 SNHLY, CDR2 FYNNEI. This CDR3 has 11 residues. Trimming took 7 bases from V and 3 from J, leaving 5 bases between them. The CDR3 protein is CASKGTDTQYF. For the CDR3, the DNA is TGTGCCAGCAAGGGGACAGATACGCAGTATTTT.

This clone was seen only a few times. The V call is TRBV29-1, the J call TRBJ1-2, with D maybe TRBD1 (6 bases). The CDR3 has 12 amino acids. In germline, CDR1 is SQVTM, CDR2 ANQGSEA. V lost 4 bases to trimming and J lost 2 bases, with 8 bases between them. CDR3: CSVGGQNYGYTF. Written as DNA, the CDR3 is TGCAGCGTTGGAGGACAGAACTATGGCTACACCTTC.

V is TRBV4-1 and J is TRBJ1-2; D gene uncertain. V dropped 0 bases and J dropped 3 bases, with 5 bases sitting between them. Germline V gene sequence: CDR1 MGHRA, CDR2 YSYEKL. The CDR3 consists of 13 residues. CDR3 DNA sequence: TGCGCCAGCAGCCAAGATTACTACTATGGCTACACCTTC. Protein sequence: CASSQDYYYGYTF.

The gene calls are TRBV2 and TRBJ1-5; 7 positions agree with TRBD1. With V trimmed by 5 bases and J by 5 bases, 12 bases remained unmatched. The CDR3 is 16 residues long. CDR1 is SNHLY, CDR2 FYNNEI, per germline. Here the CDR3 reads CASSTIPGQSDQPQHF. Here the CDR3 DNA reads TGTGCCAGCAGTACTATTCCGGGACAGTCGGATCAGCCCCAGCATTTT.

The chain carries TRBV27 and TRBJ1-5; D unresolved. V dropped 4 bases and J dropped 0 bases, with 16 bases sitting between them. CDR1 is MNHEY, CDR2 SMNVEV, per germline (reference sequence). The CDR3 totals 17 residues. DNA of the CDR3: TGTGCCAGCAGTTCCCCCCCCGGGGTGTATAGCAATCAGCCCCAGCATTTT. The encoded protein is CASSSPPGVYSNQPQHF.

This clone has only one observation. The rearrangement links TRBV11-2 to TRBJ2-1; 9 bases are shared with TRBD2. CDR3 length equals 20 residues. Unmatched junction bases numbered 13, after V lost 0 bases and J lost 1 base. CDR1 is SGHAT, CDR2 FQNNGV, per germline. The CDR3 DNA is TGTGCCAGCAGCTTAGATTGGAACCAGCGGGGGGCTTTATCCTACAATGAGCAGTTCTTC. Protein product: CASSLDWNQRGALSYNEQFF.

Comments on this clone: The junction shows a germline mismatch at one end, possibly a read error. This chain links TRBV5-5 with TRBJ2-1; 8 bases align to TRBD2. This CDR3 is 15 amino acids long. Per the germline V gene, CDR1 is SGHKS and CDR2 is YYEKEE (reference sequence). The CDR3 sequence: CTSSSGWRGVDEQFF. CDR3 coding DNA: TGTACCAGCAGCTCCGGATGGCGGGGGGTAGATGAGCAGTTCTTC.

The J gene is TRBJ2-1, the V gene TRBV5-4; D gene ambiguous. This CDR3 spans 13 amino acids. CDR1 is SGHNT and CDR2 is YYREEE in the germline V gene (reference sequence). V was shortened by 2 bases and J by 4 bases, with 7 bases between the two germline ends. The CDR3 region is CASSFPKYNEQFF. DNA for the CDR3: TGTGCCAGCAGCTTCCCAAAATACAATGAGCAGTTCTTC.

In nucleotides, the CDR3 is TGCGCCAGCAGCTTGGACATCTACGAGCAGTACTTC. Residues: CASSLDIYEQYF. The rearrangement uses TRBV5-1 and TRBJ2-7; D unclear. V lost 0 bases to trimming and J lost 3 bases, with 4 bases between them. Germline-derived CDR1 and CDR2 are SGHRS and YFSETQ. The CDR3 runs to 12 residues.

This clone appeared a few times. This sequence joins TRBV27 and TRBJ1-2; 8 bases are a match to TRBD1. The CDR3 runs to 14 residues. V trimming: 5 bases; J trimming: 3 bases; junction bases outside the gene matches: 5. Germline-derived CDR1 and CDR2 are MNHEY and SMNVEV (reference sequence). CDR3 region: CASSTGGWHYGYTF. As DNA, the CDR3 is TGTGCCAGCAGTACAGGGGGTTGGCACTATGGCTACACCTTC.